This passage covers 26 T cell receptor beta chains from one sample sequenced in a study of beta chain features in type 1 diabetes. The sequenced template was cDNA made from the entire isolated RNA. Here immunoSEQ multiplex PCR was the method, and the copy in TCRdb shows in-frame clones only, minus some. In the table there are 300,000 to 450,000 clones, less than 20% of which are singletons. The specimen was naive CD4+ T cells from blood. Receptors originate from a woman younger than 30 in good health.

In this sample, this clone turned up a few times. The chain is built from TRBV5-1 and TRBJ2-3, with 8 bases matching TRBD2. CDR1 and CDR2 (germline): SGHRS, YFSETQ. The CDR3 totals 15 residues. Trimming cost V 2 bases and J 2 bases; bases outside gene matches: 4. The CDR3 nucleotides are TGCGCCAGCAGCTTCAGTAGCGGGGCCACAGATACGCAGTATTTT. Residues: CASSFSSGATDTQYF.

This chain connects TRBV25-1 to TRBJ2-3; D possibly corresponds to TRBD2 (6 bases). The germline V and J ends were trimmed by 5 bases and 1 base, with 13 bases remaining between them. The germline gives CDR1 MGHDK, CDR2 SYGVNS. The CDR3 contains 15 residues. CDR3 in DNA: TGTGCCAGCAGTCGAAGGACGGGGGGCACAGATACGCAGTATTTT. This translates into CASSRRTGGTDTQYF.

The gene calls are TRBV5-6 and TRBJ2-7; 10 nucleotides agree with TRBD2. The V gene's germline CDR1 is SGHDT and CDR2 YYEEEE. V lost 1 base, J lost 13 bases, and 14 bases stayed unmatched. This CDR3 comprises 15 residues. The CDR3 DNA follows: TGTGCCAGCAGCTTGAAACCTCCGATAGCGGGAGGTCCCTACTTC. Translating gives CASSLKPPIAGGPYF. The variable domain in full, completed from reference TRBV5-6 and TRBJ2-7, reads DAGVTQSPTHLIKTRGQQVTLRCSPKSGHDTVSWYQQALGQGPQFIFQYYEEEERQRGNFPDRFSGHQFPNYSSELNVNALLLGDSALYLCASSLKPPIAGGPYFGPGTRLTVT.

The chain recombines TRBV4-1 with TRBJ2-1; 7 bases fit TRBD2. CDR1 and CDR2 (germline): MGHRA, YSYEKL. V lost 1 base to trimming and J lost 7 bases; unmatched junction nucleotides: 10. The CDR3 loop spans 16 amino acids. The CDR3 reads CASSQALPSGMNEQFF. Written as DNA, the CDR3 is TGCGCCAGCAGCCAAGCGCTGCCTAGCGGCATGAATGAGCAGTTCTTC.

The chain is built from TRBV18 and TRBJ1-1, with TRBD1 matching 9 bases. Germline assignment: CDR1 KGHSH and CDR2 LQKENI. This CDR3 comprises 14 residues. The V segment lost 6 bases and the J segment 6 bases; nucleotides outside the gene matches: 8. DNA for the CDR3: TGTGCCAGCTCTCCGGACAGGGGACGGTCTGAAGCTTTCTTT. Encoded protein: CASSPDRGRSEAFF.

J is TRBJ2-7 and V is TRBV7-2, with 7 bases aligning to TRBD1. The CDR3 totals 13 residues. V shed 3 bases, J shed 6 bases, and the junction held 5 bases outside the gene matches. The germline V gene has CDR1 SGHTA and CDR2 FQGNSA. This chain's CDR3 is CASSLTQGTEQYF. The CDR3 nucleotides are TGTGCCAGCAGCTTGACACAGGGGACCGAGCAGTACTTC.

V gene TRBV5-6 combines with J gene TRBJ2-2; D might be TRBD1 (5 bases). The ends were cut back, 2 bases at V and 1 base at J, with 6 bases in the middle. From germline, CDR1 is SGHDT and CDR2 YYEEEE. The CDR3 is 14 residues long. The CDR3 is CASSFQGNTGELFF. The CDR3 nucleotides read TGTGCCAGCAGCTTTCAGGGGAACACCGGGGAGCTGTTTTTT.

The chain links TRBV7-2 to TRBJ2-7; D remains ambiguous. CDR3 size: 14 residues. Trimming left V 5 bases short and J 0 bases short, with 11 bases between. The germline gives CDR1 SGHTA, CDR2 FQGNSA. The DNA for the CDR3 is TGTGCCAGCAGCCCCTACGCGGTCTCCTACGAGCAGTACTTC. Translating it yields CASSPYAVSYEQYF.

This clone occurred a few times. The CDR3 region is CASSEGLITDTQYF. CDR3 DNA sequence: TGTGCCAGCAGCGAGGGACTCATCACAGATACGCAGTATTTT. The rearrangement uses TRBV11-3 and TRBJ2-3; D perhaps matches TRBD2 (6 bases). Between the trimmed V and J ends, which lost 5 bases and 2 bases, there was a span of 11 bases. Germline V gives CDR1 SGHNT, CDR2 YENEEA. The CDR3 is made up of 14 amino acids.

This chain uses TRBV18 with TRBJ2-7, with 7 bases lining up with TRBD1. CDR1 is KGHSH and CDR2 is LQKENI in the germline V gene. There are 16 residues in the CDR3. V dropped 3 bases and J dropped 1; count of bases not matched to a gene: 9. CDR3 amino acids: CASSPGQEQGSYEQYF. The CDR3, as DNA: TGTGCCAGCTCACCTGGACAGGAGCAGGGGTCCTACGAGCAGTACTTC.

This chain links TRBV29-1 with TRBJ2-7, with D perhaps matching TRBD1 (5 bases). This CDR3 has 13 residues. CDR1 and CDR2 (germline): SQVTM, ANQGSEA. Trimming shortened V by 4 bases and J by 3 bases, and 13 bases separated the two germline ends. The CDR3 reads CSVVGQGVYEQYF. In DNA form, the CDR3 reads TGCAGCGTTGTGGGTCAGGGTGTCTACGAGCAGTACTTC.

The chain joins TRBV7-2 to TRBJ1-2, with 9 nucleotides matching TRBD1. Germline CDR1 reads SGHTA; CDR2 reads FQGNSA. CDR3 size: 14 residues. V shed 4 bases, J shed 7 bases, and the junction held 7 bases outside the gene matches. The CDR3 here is CASSSGTGPSGYTF. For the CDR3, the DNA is TGTGCCAGCAGCTCTGGGACAGGGCCTAGTGGCTACACCTTC.

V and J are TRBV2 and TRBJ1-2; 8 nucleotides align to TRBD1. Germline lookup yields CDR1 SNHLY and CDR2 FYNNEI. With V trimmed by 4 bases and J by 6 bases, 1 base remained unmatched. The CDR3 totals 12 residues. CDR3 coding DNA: TGTGCCAGCAGTGTGGGACAGGATGGCTACACCTTC. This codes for CASSVGQDGYTF.

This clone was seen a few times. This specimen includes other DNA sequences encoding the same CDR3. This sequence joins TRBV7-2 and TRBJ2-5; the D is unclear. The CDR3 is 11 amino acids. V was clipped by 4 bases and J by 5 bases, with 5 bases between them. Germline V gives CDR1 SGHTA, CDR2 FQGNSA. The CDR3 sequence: CASSSSETQYF. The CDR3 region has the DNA TGTGCCAGCAGCTCTTCGGAGACCCAGTACTTC.

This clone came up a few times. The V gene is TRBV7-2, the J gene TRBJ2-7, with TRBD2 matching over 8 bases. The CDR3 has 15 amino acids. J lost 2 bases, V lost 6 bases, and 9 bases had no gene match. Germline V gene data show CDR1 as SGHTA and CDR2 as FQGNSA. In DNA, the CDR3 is TGTGCCAGCAGATTTCAACCGGGACTAGCCTACGAGCAGTACTTC. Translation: CASRFQPGLAYEQYF.

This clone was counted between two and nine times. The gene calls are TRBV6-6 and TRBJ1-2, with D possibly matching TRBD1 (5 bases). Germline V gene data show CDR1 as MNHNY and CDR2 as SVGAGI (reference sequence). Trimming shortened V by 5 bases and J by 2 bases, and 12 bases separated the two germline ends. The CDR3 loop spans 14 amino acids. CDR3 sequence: CASSLGTGNYGYTF. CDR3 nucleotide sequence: TGTGCCAGCAGTCTGGGGACTGGGAACTATGGCTACACCTTC.

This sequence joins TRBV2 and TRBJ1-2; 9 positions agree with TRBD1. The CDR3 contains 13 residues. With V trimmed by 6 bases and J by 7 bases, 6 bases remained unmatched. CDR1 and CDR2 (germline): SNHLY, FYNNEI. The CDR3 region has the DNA TGTGCCAGCAGGGCAGAGGACAGGGGTGGCTACACCTTC. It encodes CASRAEDRGGYTF.

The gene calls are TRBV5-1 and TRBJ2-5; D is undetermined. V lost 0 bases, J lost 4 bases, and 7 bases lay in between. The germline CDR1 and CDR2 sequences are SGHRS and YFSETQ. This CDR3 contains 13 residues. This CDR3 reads CASSLDRIETQYF. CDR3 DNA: TGCGCCAGCAGCTTGGACAGAATAGAGACCCAGTACTTC.

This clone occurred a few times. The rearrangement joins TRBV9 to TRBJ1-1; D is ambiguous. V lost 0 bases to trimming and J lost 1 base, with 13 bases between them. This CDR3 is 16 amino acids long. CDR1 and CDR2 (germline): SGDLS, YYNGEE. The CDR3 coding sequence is TGTGCCAGCAGCGTAGGGTCGGCCCGAGGGAACACTGAAGCTTTCTTT. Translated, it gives CASSVGSARGNTEAFF.

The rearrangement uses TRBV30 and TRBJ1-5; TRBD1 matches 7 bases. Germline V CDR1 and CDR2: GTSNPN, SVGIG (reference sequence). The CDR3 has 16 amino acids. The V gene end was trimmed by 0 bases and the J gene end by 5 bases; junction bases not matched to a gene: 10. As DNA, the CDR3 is TGTGCCTGGAGTGTACGAGGAGACAGGGAGGATCAGCCCCAGCATTTT. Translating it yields CAWSVRGDREDQPQHF. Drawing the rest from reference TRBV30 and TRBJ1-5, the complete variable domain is SQTIHQWPATLVQPVGSPLSLECTVEGTSNPNLYWYRQAAGRGLQLLFYSVGIGQISSEVPQNLSASRPQDRQFILSSKKLLLSDSGFYLCAWSVRGDREDQPQHFGDGTRLSIL.

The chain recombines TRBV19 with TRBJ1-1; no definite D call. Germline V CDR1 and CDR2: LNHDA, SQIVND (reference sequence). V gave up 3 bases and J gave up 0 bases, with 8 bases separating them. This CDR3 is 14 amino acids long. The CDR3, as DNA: TGTGCCAGTAGTATGGAGGTCCTGAACACTGAAGCTTTCTTT. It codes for CASSMEVLNTEAFF.

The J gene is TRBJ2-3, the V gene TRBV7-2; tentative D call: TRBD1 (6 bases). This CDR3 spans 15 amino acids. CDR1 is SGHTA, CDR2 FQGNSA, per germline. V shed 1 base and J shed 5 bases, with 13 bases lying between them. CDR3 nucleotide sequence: TGTGCCAGCAGCTTAGGGGGACAACCGAGAGATACGCAGTATTTT. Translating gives CASSLGGQPRDTQYF.

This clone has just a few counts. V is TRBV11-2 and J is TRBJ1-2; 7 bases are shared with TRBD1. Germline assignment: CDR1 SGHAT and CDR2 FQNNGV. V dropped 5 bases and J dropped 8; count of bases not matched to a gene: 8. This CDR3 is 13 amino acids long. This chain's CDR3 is CASSRATQGGYTF. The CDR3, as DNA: TGTGCCAGCAGCCGCGCAACACAGGGGGGCTACACCTTC.

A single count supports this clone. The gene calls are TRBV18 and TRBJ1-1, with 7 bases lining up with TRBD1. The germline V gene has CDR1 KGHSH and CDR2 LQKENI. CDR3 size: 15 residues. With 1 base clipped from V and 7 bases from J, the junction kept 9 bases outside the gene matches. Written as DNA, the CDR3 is TGTGCCAGCTCACCACTCTCCGGGACAGCGGTTGAAGCTTTCTTT. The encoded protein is CASSPLSGTAVEAFF.

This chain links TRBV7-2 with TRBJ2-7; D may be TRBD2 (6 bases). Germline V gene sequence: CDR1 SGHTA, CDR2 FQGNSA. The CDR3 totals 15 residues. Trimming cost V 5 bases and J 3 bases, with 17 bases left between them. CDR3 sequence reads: CASSAGLSGGYEQYF. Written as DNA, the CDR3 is TGTGCCAGCAGCGCGGGTCTCTCCGGGGGCTACGAGCAGTACTTC.

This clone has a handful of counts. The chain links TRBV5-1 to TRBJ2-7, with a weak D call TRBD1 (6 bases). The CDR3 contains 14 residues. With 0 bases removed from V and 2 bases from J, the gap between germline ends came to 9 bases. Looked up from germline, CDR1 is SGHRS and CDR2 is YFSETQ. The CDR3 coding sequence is TGCGCCAGCAGCTTGGGGTCAGGGGCCTACGAGCAGTACTTC. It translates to CASSLGSGAYEQYF.